This entry features one TCR beta chain sequence. Clones were sequenced by immunoSEQ multiplex PCR, and TCRdb holds only the in-frame ones, with some missing. The sample lists around 70,000 clones, about 83% occurring once. This sample was taken from a study of control samples from healthy donors and cancer patients. CDR1 and CDR2 from the germline V gene are SGHTA and FQGNSA. The V and J ends lost 6 bases and 4 bases respectively, with 12 bases between them. This CDR3 contains 13 residues. Sequenced: blood. V gene TRBV7-2 combines with J gene TRBJ1-2, with D uncertain. The TCR originated in a man in his 60s in good health. CDR3 in amino acids: CASSRRIGYGYTF. In DNA, the CDR3 is TGTGCCAGCAGTAGACGTATAGGCTATGGCTACACCTTC.